The T cell receptor beta chain described here comes from a study of cytomegalovirus exposure and HLA in healthy donors. Overall study context: Earlier, some 180 million T cells were analyzed, and some 120 million unique TCR beta sequences were found among them. Study conclusions and caveats: Reports showed the classifier diagnosing cytomegalovirus status with high specificity and sensitivity. A later analysis by the authors found several of the most significant clusters apparently linked to common viral pathogens. Overall, under 200 TCR beta chains were annotated as cytomegalovirus-associated.

There are 21 residues in the CDR3. J was trimmed by 5 bases and V by 5 bases; bases with no gene match: 24. Germline CDR1 SGHTA, CDR2 FQGTGA. Primers for the PCR totalled 60 Vbeta and 13 Jbeta. The table came from immunoSEQ multiplex PCR; TCRdb's copy has only in-frame clones and leaves some out. The table has roughly 120,000 clones, about 70% seen once. As for this clone: Its antigen is undetermined.

The receptor was derived from a man aged 30 to 39 in good health and CMV-seropositive. Sequencing input: PBMCs. The V gene is TRBV7-3, the J gene TRBJ2-1, with 10 nucleotides matching TRBD2. The CDR3 nucleotides read TGTGCCAGCAGCCCCATAGCCTCCGGAGCTAGCGGGAGAAGGGTAAACAATGAGCAGTTCTTC. This encodes CASSPIASGASGRRVNNEQFF.